A selection of T cell receptor beta chains follows, all from one sample in a study of vaccination effects on CD4 cells after COVID-19. The table came from immunoSEQ multiplex PCR; TCRdb's copy has only in-frame clones and leaves some out. The table shows 25,000 to 30,000 clones, with roughly 71% occurring only once. Their cognate antigens are unknown. The sample consisted of CD4+ T cells from PBMCs cultured with HCoV-NL63 spike peptides, taken after COVID-19 vaccination. The receptor source for this set is a human donor who received a COVID-19 vaccine. Each CDR3 is given with its conserved first and last residue. Each record gives: D gene, J gene, clone size, V gene, CDR3 DNA, CDR3 protein. D genes are given only for firm matches. Rows may omit the clone size; those that give it use once, few, many or a size class.

D: .; J: TRBJ2-3; size: few; V: TRBV12-5; DNA: TGTGCTAGTGGTTCGCATCCGAATGGGGGTGCCCCTGAGTATTTT; CDR3: CASGSHPNGGAPEYF
D: TRBD2; J: TRBJ2-1; size: .; V: TRBV7-2; DNA: TGTGCCAGCAGCCCATGGAGGACTAGCGGGACAGGTGAGCAGTTCTTC; CDR3: CASSPWRTSGTGEQFF
D: TRBD1; J: TRBJ1-1; size: .; V: TRBV6-1; DNA: TGTGCCAGCACCGAACAGGGGGGGTGGAACACTGAAGCTTTCTTT; CDR3: CASTEQGGWNTEAFF
D: .; J: TRBJ1-1; size: .; V: TRBV4-1; DNA: TGCGCCAGCAGCCTCCTTCTGGGCGCGGACACTGAAGCTTTCTTT; CDR3: CASSLLLGADTEAFF
D: TRBD1; J: TRBJ1-2; size: few; V: TRBV7-9; DNA: TGTGCCAGCAGCTCAGCCAGAGGACAGGATTATGGCTACACCTTC; CDR3: CASSSARGQDYGYTF
D: TRBD2; J: TRBJ2-3; size: .; V: TRBV2; DNA: TGTGCCAGCAGTGAAGGGCTAGCGGGGATCACAGATACGCAGTATTTT; CDR3: CASSEGLAGITDTQYF
D: .; J: TRBJ2-5; size: .; V: TRBV10-1; DNA: TGCGCCAGCAGTGTTGGAGTTGCGGAGACCCAGTACTTC; CDR3: CASSVGVAETQYF
D: .; J: TRBJ1-1; size: .; V: TRBV12-3/TRBV12-4; DNA: TGTGCCAGTAGTTTTTTTGGGAACACTGAAGCTTTCTTT; CDR3: CASSFFGNTEAFF
D: TRBD1; J: TRBJ2-2; size: .; V: TRBV4-2; DNA: TGTGCCAGCAGCCACGAGGTATCACAGGGGACGACCGGGGAGCTGTTTTTT; CDR3: CASSHEVSQGTTGELFF
D: .; J: TRBJ2-1; size: once; V: TRBV12-5; DNA: TGTGCTAGTGGTTTGGGCACTTGGACGGCCTCCCGTGGCAATGAGCAGTTCTTC; CDR3: CASGLGTWTASRGNEQFF
D: .; J: TRBJ2-1; size: .; V: TRBV4-1; DNA: TGCGCCAGCAGCCCCCAGGCGGGGAGCTCCTACAATGAGCAGTTCTTC; CDR3: CASSPQAGSSYNEQFF
D: .; J: TRBJ1-6; size: .; V: TRBV5-1; DNA: TGCGCCAGCAGCTTCAGGGAAAATGGCTCACCCCTCCACTTT; CDR3: CASSFRENGSPLHF
D: .; J: TRBJ1-5; size: .; V: TRBV18; DNA: TGTGCCAGCTCACCAGGGGGTGGAGGTCAGCCCCAGCATTTT; CDR3: CASSPGGGGQPQHF
D: .; J: TRBJ1-1; size: .; V: TRBV19; DNA: TGTGCCAGTAGGCTAGGTCGGCAGGGGAGCATGAACACTGAAGCTTTCTTT; CDR3: CASRLGRQGSMNTEAFF